The 8 T cell receptor beta chains below were found in one sample sequenced in a study of cytomegalovirus exposure and HLA in healthy donors (dated by TCRdb to 2016 to 2017). Library generation was performed with the immunoSEQ multiplex PCR assay. The multiplex PCR relied on a mix of 60 forward primers for TCR Vbeta segments and 13 reverse primers for TCR Jbeta segments. TCRdb took this table from immuneACCESS and kept in-frame rearrangements with V and J called. Such tables lack part of the clones; where checked against another copy, unresolved V genes explain under half of the gap, and the rest is unexplained. Present in this sample are some 250,000 clones, roughly 82% of which were seen just once. The ten largest clonotypes hold 5% to 6.5% of the sample. The sequencing sample was made of PBMCs. The origin of the receptors is a woman in her thirties or forties in good health and CMV-seropositive.

The chain couples TRBV7-9 to TRBJ2-1; TRBD1 matches at 8 bases. With 1 base clipped from V and 0 bases from J, the junction kept 5 bases outside the gene matches. The CDR3 runs 17 residues. Germline values: CDR1 SEHNR, CDR2 FQNEAQ (reference sequence). The CDR3 bases are TGTGCCAGCAGCTTAGGATTAGGGACAGGCTCCTACAATGAGCAGTTCTTC. Protein sequence: CASSLGLGTGSYNEQFF.

This sequence joins TRBV7-8 and TRBJ1-2; D is perhaps TRBD1 (5 bases). Per the germline V gene, CDR1 is SGHVS and CDR2 is FQNEAQ. The CDR3 loop spans 13 amino acids. V was shortened by 5 bases and J by 8 bases, with 15 bases between the two germline ends. Here the CDR3 DNA reads TGTGCCAGCAGCCTGGGGCGACATTCCGGCTACACCTTC. Amino acids: CASSLGRHSGYTF.

The V and J genes are TRBV5-4 and TRBJ2-1, with 12 bases matching TRBD1. Germline trimming cut 4 bases from V and 6 bases from J; bases unmatched to any gene: 8. CDR3 size: 16 residues. CDR1 and CDR2 (germline): SGHNT, YYREEE (reference sequence). The CDR3 nucleotides read TGTGCCAGCAGCAGGGGACAGGGGGCCTTCCCCAATGAGCAGTTCTTC. It encodes CASSRGQGAFPNEQFF.

V and J are TRBV19 and TRBJ2-5; D may be TRBD1 (5 bases). The V end lost 5 bases, the J end lost 4 bases, and 17 bases lay between the germline ends. Germline CDR1 and CDR2: LNHDA and SQIVND (reference sequence). The CDR3 is made up of 15 amino acids. For the CDR3, the DNA is TGTGCCAGTAGTCCCCTCCTCGGCAGGGCAGAGACCCAGTACTTC. This codes for CASSPLLGRAETQYF.

The chain uses TRBV29-1 and TRBJ1-1; D unclear. CDR1 is SQVTM, CDR2 ANQGSEA, per germline. This CDR3 has 14 residues. V was pared by 4 bases and J by 4 bases, with 16 bases between. CDR3 residues: CSVVPERRTTEAFF. The CDR3 DNA reads TGCAGCGTTGTGCCGGAGCGGAGAACCACTGAAGCTTTCTTT.

With regard to this clone: Within the sample, other DNA sequences also encode this same CDR3. CDR3 residues: CSVTRTGRVGYTF. The DNA for the CDR3 is TGCAGCGTTACCCGGACAGGGAGGGTTGGTTACACCTTC. This sequence joins TRBV29-1 and TRBJ1-2; 8 bases fit TRBD1. Trimming at V came to 5 bases and at J to 11 bases, leaving 13 bases not matched to a gene. This CDR3 comprises 13 residues. Germline V gene data show CDR1 as SQVTM and CDR2 as ANQGSEA.

V gene TRBV30 combines with J gene TRBJ2-1; D is undetermined. The CDR3 loop spans 12 amino acids. From germline, CDR1 is GTSNPN and CDR2 SVGIG (reference sequence). Trimming shortened V by 5 bases and J by 7 bases, and 12 bases separated the two germline ends. The CDR3 loop is CAWAAQLNEQFF. In DNA form, the CDR3 reads TGTGCCTGGGCGGCGCAGTTGAATGAGCAGTTCTTC.

The chain has TRBV30 and TRBJ2-5, with 11 bases fitting TRBD1. The better agreement between TRBJ2-7 and the DNA end casts doubt on the J call. From germline, CDR1 is GTSNPN and CDR2 SVGIG (reference sequence). This CDR3 has 15 residues. CDR3 bases: TGTGCCTGGAGTGTACGGGGGACAGGGGGCTACGAGCAGTACTTC. Protein product: CAWSVRGTGGYEQYF.